A selection of T cell receptor beta chains follows, all from one sample in a study of blood T cell repertoires in COVID-19. The table came from immunoSEQ multiplex PCR; TCRdb's copy has only in-frame clones and leaves some out. The data hold a few hundred thousand clones, with roughly 89% observed a single time. The sequencing input was PBMCs or T cells enriched from blood (not recorded which). All receptors come from a woman between 40 and 55 years old who had recovered from COVID-19. Each CDR3 is given with its conserved first and last residue. A D gene is named only where the DNA matches it firmly. Expanded clones get a size class; other rows say once, few or many, or leave the size out.

J gene: TRBJ2-6; D gene: TRBD1; V gene: TRBV27; clone size: .; CDR3 protein: CASSLLSGTDYSGANVLTF; CDR3 DNA: TGTGCCAGCAGTTTATTATCCGGGACAGACTACTCTGGGGCCAACGTCCTGACTTTC
J gene: TRBJ2-4; D gene: .; V gene: TRBV5-6; clone size: .; CDR3 protein: CASSLRGKGGAKNIQYF; CDR3 DNA: TGTGCCAGCAGCTTGCGCGGCAAAGGTGGGGCCAAAAACATTCAGTACTTC
J gene: TRBJ1-1; D gene: TRBD1; V gene: TRBV19; clone size: few; CDR3 protein: CASSIQGALPTEAFF; CDR3 DNA: TGTGCCAGTAGTATACAGGGGGCGCTCCCCACTGAAGCTTTCTTT
J gene: TRBJ2-3; D gene: .; V gene: TRBV21-1; clone size: .; CDR3 protein: CASSKSYAPQGATYTQYF; CDR3 DNA: TGTGCCAGCAGCAAATCCTATGCTCCACAGGGGGCGACATATACGCAGTATTTT
J gene: TRBJ1-5; D gene: .; V gene: TRBV24-1; clone size: .; CDR3 protein: CATSDTRGDQPQHF; CDR3 DNA: TGTGCCACCAGTGATACTCGGGGAGATCAGCCCCAGCATTTT
J gene: TRBJ2-7; D gene: TRBD2; V gene: TRBV19; clone size: .; CDR3 protein: CASSSRGLAAEQYF; CDR3 DNA: TGTGCCAGTAGTTCCCGGGGACTAGCAGCCGAGCAGTACTTC
J gene: TRBJ1-2; D gene: TRBD1; V gene: TRBV6-2/TRBV6-3; clone size: .; CDR3 protein: CASSYHGQGNYGYTF; CDR3 DNA: TGTGCCAGCAGTTACCACGGACAGGGAAACTATGGCTACACCTTC
J gene: TRBJ2-5; D gene: TRBD1; V gene: TRBV7-9; clone size: .; CDR3 protein: CASSFTTGGGETQYF; CDR3 DNA: TGTGCCAGCAGCTTTACGACAGGGGGCGGAGAGACCCAGTACTTC
J gene: TRBJ2-1; D gene: .; V gene: TRBV30; clone size: .; CDR3 protein: CAWSVRSGDSYNEQFF; CDR3 DNA: TGTGCCTGGAGTGTTCGTAGCGGCGATTCCTACAATGAGCAGTTCTTC
J gene: TRBJ2-2; D gene: TRBD1; V gene: TRBV11-2; clone size: .; CDR3 protein: CASTTSPQGVVGELFF; CDR3 DNA: TGTGCCAGCACCACCAGCCCGCAGGGGGTGGTCGGGGAGCTGTTTTTT
J gene: TRBJ2-5; D gene: .; V gene: TRBV12-3/TRBV12-4; clone size: .; CDR3 protein: CASGWETQYF; CDR3 DNA: TGTGCCAGCGGCTGGGAGACCCAGTACTTC
J gene: TRBJ1-3; D gene: .; V gene: TRBV29-1; clone size: .; CDR3 protein: CSVPADSSSGNTIYF; CDR3 DNA: TGCAGCGTTCCAGCCGACAGCAGCTCTGGAAACACCATATATTTT
J gene: TRBJ1-2; D gene: .; V gene: TRBV3-1/TRBV3-2; clone size: once; CDR3 protein: CASSQDFYGYTF; CDR3 DNA: TGTGCCAGCAGCCAAGACTTCTATGGCTACACCTTC
J gene: TRBJ1-2; D gene: .; V gene: TRBV28; clone size: .; CDR3 protein: CASSLGRSEYGYTF; CDR3 DNA: TGTGCCAGCAGTTTAGGCAGGTCTGAGTATGGCTACACCTTC
J gene: TRBJ1-4; D gene: .; V gene: TRBV28; clone size: few; CDR3 protein: CASSLVSRDIKGEKLFF; CDR3 DNA: TGTGCCAGCAGCTTAGTTTCCCGGGACATCAAGGGGGAAAAACTGTTTTTT
J gene: TRBJ2-3; D gene: .; V gene: TRBV7-2; clone size: .; CDR3 protein: CASRLAGTDTQYF; CDR3 DNA: TGTGCCAGCCGTTTGGCCGGCACAGATACGCAGTATTTT
J gene: TRBJ1-4; D gene: .; V gene: TRBV4-1; clone size: .; CDR3 protein: CASSPGSEKLFF; CDR3 DNA: TGCGCCAGCAGCCCAGGGTCCGAAAAACTGTTTTTT
J gene: TRBJ1-2; D gene: TRBD1; V gene: TRBV5-4; clone size: .; CDR3 protein: CASSPVGTGVDGYTF; CDR3 DNA: TGTGCCAGCAGCCCGGTCGGGACAGGGGTTGATGGCTACACCTTC
J gene: TRBJ2-7; D gene: .; V gene: TRBV7-2; clone size: .; CDR3 protein: CASSLSGVPEQYF; CDR3 DNA: TGTGCCAGCAGCTTATCGGGAGTCCCCGAGCAGTACTTC
J gene: TRBJ2-7; D gene: TRBD1; V gene: TRBV19; clone size: .; CDR3 protein: CASSLTGSYEQYF; CDR3 DNA: TGTGCCAGTAGTCTGACAGGGTCCTACGAGCAGTACTTC
J gene: TRBJ1-2; D gene: .; V gene: TRBV30; clone size: .; CDR3 protein: CAWSVSGAGGYTF; CDR3 DNA: TGTGCCTGGAGTGTCTCAGGGGCGGGTGGCTACACCTTC
J gene: TRBJ1-2; D gene: .; V gene: TRBV30; clone size: once; CDR3 protein: CAWAAGDNYGYTF; CDR3 DNA: TGTGCCTGGGCGGCAGGGGACAACTATGGCTACACCTTC
J gene: TRBJ2-3; D gene: .; V gene: TRBV27; clone size: .; CDR3 protein: CASSFSYTDTQYF; CDR3 DNA: TGTGCCAGCAGTTTTTCGTATACAGATACGCAGTATTTT
J gene: TRBJ2-7; D gene: .; V gene: TRBV15; clone size: .; CDR3 protein: CATSRDPAYEQYF; CDR3 DNA: TGTGCCACCAGCAGAGATCCGGCCTACGAGCAGTACTTC
J gene: TRBJ2-1; D gene: .; V gene: TRBV6-5; clone size: .; CDR3 protein: CASIITGVVNEQFF; CDR3 DNA: TGTGCCAGCATCATCACGGGAGTGGTCAATGAGCAGTTCTTC
J gene: TRBJ2-5; D gene: .; V gene: TRBV11-2; clone size: .; CDR3 protein: CASSVKVRAIQETQYF; CDR3 DNA: TGTGCCAGCAGCGTTAAGGTCAGGGCCATTCAAGAGACCCAGTACTTC
J gene: TRBJ2-5; D gene: TRBD2; V gene: TRBV7-3; clone size: once; CDR3 protein: CASSLGTSGWEETQYF; CDR3 DNA: TGTGCCAGCAGCTTAGGGACTAGCGGTTGGGAAGAGACCCAGTACTTC
J gene: TRBJ1-2; D gene: .; V gene: TRBV7-6; clone size: .; CDR3 protein: CASSASPKTQYGYTF; CDR3 DNA: TGTGCCAGCAGCGCCTCTCCGAAGACACAGTATGGCTACACCTTC
J gene: TRBJ1-2; D gene: .; V gene: TRBV19; clone size: .; CDR3 protein: CASSIVSLAYGYTF; CDR3 DNA: TGTGCCAGTAGTATAGTTTCCCTAGCCTATGGCTACACCTTC
J gene: TRBJ1-2; D gene: TRBD1; V gene: TRBV19; clone size: .; CDR3 protein: CASSIDPIRAGGNGYTF; CDR3 DNA: TGTGCCAGTAGTATAGATCCTATCCGAGCAGGGGGTAATGGCTACACCTTC
J gene: TRBJ2-1; D gene: .; V gene: TRBV5-6; clone size: once; CDR3 protein: CASSLGGGATQFF; CDR3 DNA: TGTGCCAGCAGCTTGGGGGGCGGGGCGACACAGTTCTTC
J gene: TRBJ1-1; D gene: .; V gene: TRBV12-3/TRBV12-4; clone size: .; CDR3 protein: CASSLTGNTEAFF; CDR3 DNA: TGTGCCAGCAGCCTGACAGGAAACACTGAAGCTTTCTTT
J gene: TRBJ1-2; D gene: TRBD1; V gene: TRBV2; clone size: few; CDR3 protein: CASSFDRGYGYTF; CDR3 DNA: TGTGCCAGCAGTTTCGACAGGGGCTATGGCTACACCTTC
J gene: TRBJ2-3; D gene: .; V gene: TRBV28; clone size: .; CDR3 protein: CASSLGVGGDTQYF; CDR3 DNA: TGTGCCAGCAGTTTGGGCGTCGGAGGGGATACGCAGTATTTT
J gene: TRBJ2-3; D gene: .; V gene: TRBV18; clone size: .; CDR3 protein: CASSPIGAGGADTQYF; CDR3 DNA: TGTGCCAGCTCACCTATTGGGGCCGGAGGGGCAGATACGCAGTATTTT
J gene: TRBJ2-5; D gene: TRBD2; V gene: TRBV18; clone size: .; CDR3 protein: CASSPRGVAGNQETQYF; CDR3 DNA: TGTGCCAGCTCACCGCGAGGAGTAGCGGGAAACCAAGAGACCCAGTACTTC
J gene: TRBJ2-6; D gene: .; V gene: TRBV11-3; clone size: .; CDR3 protein: CASSNPVTRSGANVLTF; CDR3 DNA: TGTGCCAGCAGCAACCCTGTAACCAGATCTGGGGCCAACGTCCTGACTTTC
J gene: TRBJ2-1; D gene: .; V gene: TRBV27; clone size: .; CDR3 protein: CASSQANGFGNEQFF; CDR3 DNA: TGTGCCAGCAGTCAGGCCAATGGATTCGGCAATGAGCAGTTCTTC
J gene: TRBJ1-6; D gene: TRBD1; V gene: TRBV10-3; clone size: few; CDR3 protein: CAISEGDSNSPLHF; CDR3 DNA: TGTGCCATCAGTGAGGGGGACAGTAACTCACCCCTCCACTTT
J gene: TRBJ2-4; D gene: .; V gene: TRBV29-1; clone size: .; CDR3 protein: CSVVPDTQGNIQYF; CDR3 DNA: TGCAGCGTTGTTCCAGACACCCAAGGAAACATTCAGTACTTC
J gene: TRBJ1-5; D gene: .; V gene: TRBV6-6; clone size: once; CDR3 protein: CASSYAQYSNQPQHF; CDR3 DNA: TGTGCCAGCAGTTACGCCCAGTATAGCAATCAGCCCCAGCATTTT
J gene: TRBJ1-6; D gene: .; V gene: TRBV27; clone size: .; CDR3 protein: CASSLFAGGRLSSYNSPLHF; CDR3 DNA: TGTGCCAGCAGTTTATTTGCCGGGGGGCGTCTAAGCTCCTATAATTCACCCCTCCACTTT
J gene: TRBJ1-2; D gene: TRBD1; V gene: TRBV3-1/TRBV3-2; clone size: .; CDR3 protein: CASSQGATGVVRYGYTF; CDR3 DNA: TGTGCCAGCAGCCAAGGTGCGACAGGGGTTGTCCGCTATGGCTACACCTTC
J gene: TRBJ1-2; D gene: TRBD1; V gene: TRBV28; clone size: .; CDR3 protein: CASRAQGVYGYTF; CDR3 DNA: TGTGCCAGCAGGGCACAGGGGGTATATGGCTACACCTTC
J gene: TRBJ1-6; D gene: .; V gene: TRBV2; clone size: .; CDR3 protein: CASSVGGRTNSPLHF; CDR3 DNA: TGTGCCAGCAGTGTCGGCGGCAGGACAAATTCACCCCTCCACTTT
J gene: TRBJ1-1; D gene: .; V gene: TRBV13; clone size: once; CDR3 protein: CASSLVLRRSTEAFF; CDR3 DNA: TGTGCCAGCAGCTTAGTTTTGCGGAGGAGTACTGAAGCTTTCTTT
J gene: TRBJ2-1; D gene: TRBD2; V gene: TRBV6-2/TRBV6-3; clone size: .; CDR3 protein: CASSSTVLAESYNEQFF; CDR3 DNA: TGTGCCAGCAGTTCCACAGTACTAGCGGAATCCTACAATGAGCAGTTCTTC
J gene: TRBJ2-1; D gene: .; V gene: TRBV19; clone size: .; CDR3 protein: CASSWGGTGVNEQFF; CDR3 DNA: TGTGCCAGTAGTTGGGGGGGGACAGGAGTAAATGAGCAGTTCTTC
J gene: TRBJ1-2; D gene: .; V gene: TRBV6-5; clone size: .; CDR3 protein: CASSTGFQAGYTF; CDR3 DNA: TGTGCCAGCAGTACTGGATTCCAGGCTGGCTACACCTTC
J gene: TRBJ2-1; D gene: .; V gene: TRBV27; clone size: .; CDR3 protein: CASSLADKREQFF; CDR3 DNA: TGTGCCAGCAGTTTAGCGGACAAGCGTGAGCAGTTCTTC
J gene: TRBJ2-5; D gene: TRBD1; V gene: TRBV18; clone size: .; CDR3 protein: CASRPGQLGETQYF; CDR3 DNA: TGTGCCAGCCGACCGGGACAGTTAGGAGAGACCCAGTACTTC
J gene: TRBJ2-7; D gene: .; V gene: TRBV5-6; clone size: .; CDR3 protein: CASSSDSSYEQYF; CDR3 DNA: TGTGCCAGCAGCTCGGACAGTTCCTACGAGCAGTACTTC
J gene: TRBJ2-3; D gene: TRBD2; V gene: TRBV10-2; clone size: .; CDR3 protein: CASRREALDTQYF; CDR3 DNA: TGCGCCAGCAGGCGGGAGGCCCTAGATACGCAGTATTTT
J gene: TRBJ2-5; D gene: TRBD1; V gene: TRBV10-3; clone size: .; CDR3 protein: CAISRTGGQETQYF; CDR3 DNA: TGTGCCATCAGTCGGACAGGGGGCCAGGAGACCCAGTACTTC